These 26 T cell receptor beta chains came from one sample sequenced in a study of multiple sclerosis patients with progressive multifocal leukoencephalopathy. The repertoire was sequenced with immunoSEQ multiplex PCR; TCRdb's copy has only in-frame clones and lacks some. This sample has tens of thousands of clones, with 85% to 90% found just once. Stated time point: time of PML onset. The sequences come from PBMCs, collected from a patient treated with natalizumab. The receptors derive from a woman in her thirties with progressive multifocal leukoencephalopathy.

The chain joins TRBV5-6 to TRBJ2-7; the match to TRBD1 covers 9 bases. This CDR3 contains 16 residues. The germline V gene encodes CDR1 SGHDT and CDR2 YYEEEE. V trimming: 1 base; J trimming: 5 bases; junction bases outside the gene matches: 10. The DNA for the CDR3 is TGTGCCAGCAGCTTGTTTTGGGGACAGGGTTCCAACGAGCAGTACTTC. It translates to CASSLFWGQGSNEQYF.

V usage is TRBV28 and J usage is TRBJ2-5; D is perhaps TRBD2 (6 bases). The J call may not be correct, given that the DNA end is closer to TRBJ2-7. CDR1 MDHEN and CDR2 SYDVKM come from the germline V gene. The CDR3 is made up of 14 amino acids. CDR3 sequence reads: CASSASPGGYEQYF. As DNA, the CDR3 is TGTGCCAGCAGTGCCAGCCCCGGGGGCTACGAGCAGTACTTC.

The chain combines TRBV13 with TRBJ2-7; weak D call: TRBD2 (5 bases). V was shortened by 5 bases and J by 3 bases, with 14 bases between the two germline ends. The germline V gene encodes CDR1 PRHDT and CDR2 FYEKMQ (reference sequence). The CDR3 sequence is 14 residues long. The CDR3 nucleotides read TGTGCCAGCAGCGCCCGGGATCTTAACTACGAGCAGTACTTC. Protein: CASSARDLNYEQYF.

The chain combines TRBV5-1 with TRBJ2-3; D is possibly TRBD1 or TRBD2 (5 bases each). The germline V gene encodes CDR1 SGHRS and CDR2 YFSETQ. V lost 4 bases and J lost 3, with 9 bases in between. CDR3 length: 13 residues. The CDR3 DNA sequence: TGCGCCAGCAGCGGGGACCGGACAGATACGCAGTATTTT. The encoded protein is CASSGDRTDTQYF.

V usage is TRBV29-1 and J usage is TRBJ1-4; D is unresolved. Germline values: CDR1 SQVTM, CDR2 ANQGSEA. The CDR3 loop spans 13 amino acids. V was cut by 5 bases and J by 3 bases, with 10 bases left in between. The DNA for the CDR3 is TGCAGCGTTACCGGACGGTCTAATGAAAAACTGTTTTTT. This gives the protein CSVTGRSNEKLFF.

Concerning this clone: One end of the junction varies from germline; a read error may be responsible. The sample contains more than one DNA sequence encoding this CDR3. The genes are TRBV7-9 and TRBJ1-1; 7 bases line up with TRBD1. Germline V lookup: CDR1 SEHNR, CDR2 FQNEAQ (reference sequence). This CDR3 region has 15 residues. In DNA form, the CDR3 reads TGCGCCAGCAGCTTACGGTCGGGACAGACTATTGAAGCTTTCTTT. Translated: CASSLRSGQTIEAFF.

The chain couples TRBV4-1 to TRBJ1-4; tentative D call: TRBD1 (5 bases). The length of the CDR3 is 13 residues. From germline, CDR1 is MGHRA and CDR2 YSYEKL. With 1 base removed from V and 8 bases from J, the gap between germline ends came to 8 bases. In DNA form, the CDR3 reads TGCGCCAGCAGCCAAGTATGGGGGGAAAAACTGTTTTTT. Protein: CASSQVWGEKLFF.

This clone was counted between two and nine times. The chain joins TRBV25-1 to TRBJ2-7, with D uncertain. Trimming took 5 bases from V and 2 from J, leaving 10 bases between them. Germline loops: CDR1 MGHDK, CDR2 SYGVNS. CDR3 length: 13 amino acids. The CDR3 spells CASSRGLPYEQYF. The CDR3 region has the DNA TGTGCCAGCAGTCGAGGATTACCCTACGAGCAGTACTTC.

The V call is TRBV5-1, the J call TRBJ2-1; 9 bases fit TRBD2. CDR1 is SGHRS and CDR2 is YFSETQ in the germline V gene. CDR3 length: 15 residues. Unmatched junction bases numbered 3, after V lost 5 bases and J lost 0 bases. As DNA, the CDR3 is TGCGCCAGCAGTCATAGCGGGAGCTCCTACAATGAGCAGTTCTTC. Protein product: CASSHSGSSYNEQFF. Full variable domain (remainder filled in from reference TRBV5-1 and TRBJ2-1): KAGVTQTPRYLIKTRGQQVTLSCSPISGHRSVSWYQQTPGQGLQFLFEYFSETQRNKGNFPGRFSGRQFSNSRSEMNVSTLELGDSALYLCASSHSGSSYNEQFFGPGTRLTVL.

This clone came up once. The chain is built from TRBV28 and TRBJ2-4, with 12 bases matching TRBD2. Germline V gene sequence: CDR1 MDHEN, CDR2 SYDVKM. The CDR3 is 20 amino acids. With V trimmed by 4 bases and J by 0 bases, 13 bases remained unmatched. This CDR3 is CASSSSSGGAADEAKNIQYF. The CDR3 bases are TGTGCCAGCAGTTCCTCTAGCGGGGGGGCCGCCGACGAAGCCAAAAACATTCAGTACTTC. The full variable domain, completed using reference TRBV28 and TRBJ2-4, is DVKVTQSSRYLVKRTGEKVFLECVQDMDHENMFWYRQDPGLGLRLIYFSYDVKMKEKGDIPEGYSVSREKKERFSLILESASTNQTSMYLCASSSSSGGAADEAKNIQYFGAGTRLSVL.

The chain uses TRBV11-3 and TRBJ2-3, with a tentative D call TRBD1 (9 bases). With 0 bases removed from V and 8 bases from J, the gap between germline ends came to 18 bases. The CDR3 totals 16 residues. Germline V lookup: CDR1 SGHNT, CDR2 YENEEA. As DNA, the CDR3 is TGTGCCAGCAGCTTAGATATAGCGGGACAGGGCTCTACGCAGTATTTT. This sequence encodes CASSLDIAGQGSTQYF.

The chain's CDR3 is CASSEAPENYGYTF. CDR3 nucleotides: TGTGCCAGCAGTGAAGCCCCGGAAAACTATGGCTACACCTTC. The V call is TRBV6-1, the J call TRBJ1-2; D is uncertain. The CDR3 runs to 14 residues. V was shortened by 0 bases and J by 2 bases, with 7 bases between the two germline ends. Germline V gene data show CDR1 as MNHNS and CDR2 as SASEGT.

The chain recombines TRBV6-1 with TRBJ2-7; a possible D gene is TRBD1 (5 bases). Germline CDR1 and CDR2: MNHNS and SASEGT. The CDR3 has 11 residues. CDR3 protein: CAGRDSYEQYF. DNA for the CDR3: TGTGCGGGCAGGGACTCCTACGAGCAGTACTTC.

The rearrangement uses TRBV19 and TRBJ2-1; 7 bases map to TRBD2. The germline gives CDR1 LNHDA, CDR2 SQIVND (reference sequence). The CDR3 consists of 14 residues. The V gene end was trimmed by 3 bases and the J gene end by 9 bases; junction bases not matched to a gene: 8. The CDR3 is CASSIGRERGEQFF. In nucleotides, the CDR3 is TGTGCCAGTAGTATCGGGCGGGAGAGGGGTGAGCAGTTCTTC.

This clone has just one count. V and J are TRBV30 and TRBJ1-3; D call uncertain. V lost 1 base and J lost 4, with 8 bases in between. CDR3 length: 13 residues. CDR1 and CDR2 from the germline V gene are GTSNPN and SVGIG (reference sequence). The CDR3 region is CAWSEMWGNTIYF. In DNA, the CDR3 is TGTGCCTGGAGTGAGATGTGGGGAAACACCATATATTTT.

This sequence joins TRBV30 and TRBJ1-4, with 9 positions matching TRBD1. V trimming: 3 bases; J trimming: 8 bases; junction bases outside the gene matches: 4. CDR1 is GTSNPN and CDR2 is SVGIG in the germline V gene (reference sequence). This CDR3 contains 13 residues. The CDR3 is CAWSGTGLEKLFF. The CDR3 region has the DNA TGTGCCTGGAGCGGGACAGGGCTCGAAAAACTGTTTTTT. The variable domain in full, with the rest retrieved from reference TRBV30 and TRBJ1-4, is SQTIHQWPATLVQPVGSPLSLECTVEGTSNPNLYWYRQAAGRGLQLLFYSVGIGQISSEVPQNLSASRPQDRQFILSSKKLLLSDSGFYLCAWSGTGLEKLFFGSGTQLSVL.

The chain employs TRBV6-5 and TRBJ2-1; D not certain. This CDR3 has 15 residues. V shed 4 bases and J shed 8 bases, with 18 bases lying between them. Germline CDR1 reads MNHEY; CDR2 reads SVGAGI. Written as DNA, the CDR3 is TGTGCCAGCAGTTTCGACACGACCCTATACTATGAGCAGTTCTTC. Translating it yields CASSFDTTLYYEQFF.

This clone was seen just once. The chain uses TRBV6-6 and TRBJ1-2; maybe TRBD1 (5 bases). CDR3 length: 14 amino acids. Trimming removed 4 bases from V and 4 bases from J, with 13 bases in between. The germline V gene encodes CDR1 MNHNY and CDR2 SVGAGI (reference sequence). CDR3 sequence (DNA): TGTGCCAGCAGTTCCGTCGACAGCCTCTATGGCTACACCTTC. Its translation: CASSSVDSLYGYTF.

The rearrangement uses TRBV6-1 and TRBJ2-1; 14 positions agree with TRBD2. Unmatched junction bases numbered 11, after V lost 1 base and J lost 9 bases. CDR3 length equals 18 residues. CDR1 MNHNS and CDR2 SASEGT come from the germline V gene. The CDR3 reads CASSEEGLAGVWASEQFF. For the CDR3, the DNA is TGTGCCAGCAGTGAAGAGGGACTAGCGGGAGTATGGGCCTCTGAGCAGTTCTTC.

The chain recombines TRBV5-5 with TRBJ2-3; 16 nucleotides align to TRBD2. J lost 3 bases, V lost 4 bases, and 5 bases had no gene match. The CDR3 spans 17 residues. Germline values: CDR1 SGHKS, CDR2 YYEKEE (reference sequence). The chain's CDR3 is CASSPGTSGRATDTQYF. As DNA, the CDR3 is TGTGCCAGCAGCCCCGGGACTAGCGGGAGGGCAACAGATACGCAGTATTTT.

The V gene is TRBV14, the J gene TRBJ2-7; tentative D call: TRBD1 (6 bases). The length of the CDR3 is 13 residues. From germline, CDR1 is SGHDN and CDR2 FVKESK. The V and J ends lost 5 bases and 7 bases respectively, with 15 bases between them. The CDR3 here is CASSSHQGSEQYF. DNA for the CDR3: TGTGCCAGCAGCAGCCATCAGGGGTCTGAGCAGTACTTC.

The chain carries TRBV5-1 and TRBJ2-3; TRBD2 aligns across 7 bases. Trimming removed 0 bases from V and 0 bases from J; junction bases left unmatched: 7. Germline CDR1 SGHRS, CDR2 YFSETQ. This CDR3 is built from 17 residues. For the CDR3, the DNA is TGCGCCAGCAGCTTGGCCCCTGGGGAGGGGAGCACAGATACGCAGTATTTT. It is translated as CASSLAPGEGSTDTQYF.

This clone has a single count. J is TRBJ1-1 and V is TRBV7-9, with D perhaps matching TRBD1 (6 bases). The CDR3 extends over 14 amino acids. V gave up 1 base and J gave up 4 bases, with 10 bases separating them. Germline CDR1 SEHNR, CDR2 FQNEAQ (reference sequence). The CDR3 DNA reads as TGTGCCAGCAGCTTAGAACGGGGGGCCACTGAAGCTTTCTTT. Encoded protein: CASSLERGATEAFF.

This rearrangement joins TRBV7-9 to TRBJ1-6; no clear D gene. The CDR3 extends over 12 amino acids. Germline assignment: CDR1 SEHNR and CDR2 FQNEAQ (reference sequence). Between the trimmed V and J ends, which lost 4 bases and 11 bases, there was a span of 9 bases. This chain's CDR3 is CASSWEKAPLHF. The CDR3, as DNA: TGTGCCAGCAGCTGGGAGAAGGCACCCCTCCACTTT.

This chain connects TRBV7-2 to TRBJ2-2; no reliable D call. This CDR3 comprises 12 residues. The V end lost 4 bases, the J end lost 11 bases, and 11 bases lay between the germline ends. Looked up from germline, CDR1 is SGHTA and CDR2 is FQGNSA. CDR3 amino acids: CASSSPGLELFF. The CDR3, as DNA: TGTGCCAGCAGCTCCCCCGGGCTAGAGCTGTTTTTT.

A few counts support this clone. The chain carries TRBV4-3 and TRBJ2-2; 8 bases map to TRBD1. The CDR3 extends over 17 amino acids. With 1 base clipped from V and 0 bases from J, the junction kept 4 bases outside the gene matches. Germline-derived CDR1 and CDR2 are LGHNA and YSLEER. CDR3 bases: TGCGCCAGCAGCCAAGGGGCAGGGGGCCCGAACACCGGGGAGCTGTTTTTT. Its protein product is CASSQGAGGPNTGELFF.